One sample yielded the 4 T cell receptor beta chains listed below, sequenced in a study of early T cells in non-severe SARS-CoV-2 infection. TCRdb called the 5' RACE reads again in MiXCR, with one record for every CDR3 protein. The sample carries approximately 46,000 distinct CDR3 sequences, 7.5% to 10% recorded once. Input material: whole blood. The receptors here all came from an adult who was a healthcare worker with PCR-confirmed SARS-CoV-2 infection or an uninfected control (not recorded which).

The chain uses TRBV7-9 and TRBJ2-7; the match to TRBD2 covers 7 bases. Germline V gives CDR1 SEHNR, CDR2 FQNEAQ (reference sequence). The CDR3 spans 14 residues. V lost 4 bases and J lost 1; bases outside the gene matches: 4. The CDR3 loop is CASSSSGYSYEQYF. For the CDR3, the DNA is TGTGCCAGCAGCTCTAGCGGATATTCCTACGAGCAGTACTTC.

This clonotype was detected many times. This chain links TRBV27 with TRBJ2-5; TRBD2 agrees at 8 bases. CDR3 size: 16 residues. V lost 5 bases to trimming and J lost 1 base; unmatched junction nucleotides: 9. CDR1 MNHEY and CDR2 SMNVEV come from the germline V gene (reference sequence). Here the CDR3 DNA reads TGTGCCAGCAGTCCCTTAGCGGGGACGAGCCAAGAGACCCAGTACTTC. It yields the protein CASSPLAGTSQETQYF.

This clonotype has only a few counts. This sequence joins TRBV4-1 and TRBJ2-7; no clear D. CDR3 length: 13 amino acids. Trimming pared 0 bases from V and 7 bases from J, leaving 10 bases between. CDR1 MGHRA and CDR2 YSYEKL come from the germline V gene. The CDR3 here is CASSQDRRSEQYF. As DNA, the CDR3 is TGCGCCAGCAGCCAAGATCGACGGAGTGAGCAGTACTTC.

This clonotype showed up many times. The chain joins TRBV2 to TRBJ1-5; 9 bases line up with TRBD1. V dropped 6 bases and J dropped 9; count of bases not matched to a gene: 3. Germline V gene lookup returns CDR1 SNHLY and CDR2 FYNNEI. This CDR3 contains 12 residues. The CDR3 nucleotides are TGTGCCAGCAGGGGACAGGGAGGGCCCCAGCATTTT. It codes for CASRGQGGPQHF.